This T cell receptor (beta chain) was recorded in a study of cytomegalovirus exposure and HLA in healthy donors. At the level of the study: Among over 350 genotyped donors, about 80% fell in the Caucasian-associated ancestry cluster. Study-level points and caveats: The availability of immune exposure information extended only to CMV serostatus. Later analysis identified several of the most significant clusters that appeared linked to common viral pathogens.

This clone was counted only a few times. Antigen: not known. PCR used 60 Vbeta primers and 13 Jbeta primers. The data were produced by immunoSEQ multiplex PCR, yet TCRdb's version contains in-frame clones alone and is incomplete. Here the sample spans about 140,000 clones, 70% being singletons. V lost 7 bases and J lost 5; bases outside the gene matches: 5. CDR3 length equals 14 residues. In germline, CDR1 is LNHDA, CDR2 SQIVND (reference sequence). The donors gave bone marrow, and they were healthy. This receptor was obtained from a woman in her thirties in good health and CMV-seronegative. The sequenced material came from PBMCs. The chain joins TRBV19 to TRBJ2-5; TRBD1 matches at 12 bases. CDR3 nucleotides: TGTGCCAGTATGGGACAGGGGGCTGGGGAGACCCAGTACTTC. Encoded protein: CASMGQGAGETQYF.